These T cell receptor beta chains were read from a single sample in a study of T cells in Graves' hyperthyroidism and ophthalmopathy. Via MiXCR, TCRdb re-called the multiplex PCR reads, giving one row per CDR3 protein. The table has a few hundred thousand distinct CDR3 sequences, approximately 17% seen once. Sequencing was carried out using blood. Every receptor here comes from a man younger than 30 with Graves' ophthalmopathy. CDR3s include the opening cysteine and the closing phenylalanine or tryptophan. D genes are given only for firm matches. The size of a clone is reported for some rows only, either as once, few or many, or as a class for expanded clones.

few	TRBJ2-2	TRBV6-5	NA	CASSYFEGGHANTGELFF	TGTGCCAGCAGTTACTTCGAGGGGGGGCATGCGAACACCGGGGAGCTGTTTTTT
few	TRBJ1-2	TRBV6-1	TRBD1	CASSMTGGRFGYTF	TGTGCCAGCAGTATGACAGGGGGCAGGTTTGGCTACACCTTC
few	TRBJ2-4	TRBV20-1	NA	CSARDYVAKNIQYF	TGCAGTGCTAGAGATTACGTAGCCAAAAACATTCAGTACTTC
many	TRBJ2-3	TRBV6-1	TRBD2	CASSEVSGGVTDTQYF	TGTGCCAGCAGTGAAGTGAGCGGGGGGGTGACAGATACGCAGTATTTT
many	TRBJ1-1	TRBV7-9	NA	CASSLGVMAFF	TGTGCCAGCAGCTTAGGTGTGATGGCTTTCTTT
few	TRBJ2-1	TRBV5-1	TRBD1	CASSRTGGDEQFF	TGCGCCAGCAGCAGAACAGGGGGTGATGAGCAGTTCTTC
many	TRBJ2-7	TRBV2	TRBD2	CASSEGSGPTYEQYF	TGTGCCAGCAGTGAAGGTAGCGGGCCGACCTACGAGCAGTACTTC
few	TRBJ1-1	TRBV5-1	NA	CASSELGNTEAFF	TGCGCCAGCAGTGAGCTGGGGAACACTGAAGCTTTCTTT
NA	TRBJ1-2	TRBV5-8	NA	CASSSDSPYGYTF	TGTGCCAGCAGCTCTGACAGTCCCTATGGCTACACCTTC
few	TRBJ2-3	TRBV5-1	TRBD2	CASSFERGVTDTQYF	TGCGCCAGCAGCTTCGAGCGGGGGGTCACAGATACGCAGTATTTT
few	TRBJ2-2	TRBV6-1	NA	CASSYFYQGSGELFF	TGTGCCAGCAGTTATTTTTACCAGGGATCCGGGGAGCTGTTTTTT
few	TRBJ2-1	TRBV7-9	TRBD2	CASSQLAGGNNEQFF	TGTGCCAGCAGCCAACTAGCGGGGGGGAACAATGAGCAGTTCTTC
many	TRBJ2-5	TRBV3-1	NA	CASSQAAVQETQYF	TGTGCCAGCAGCCAAGCGGCCGTCCAAGAGACCCAGTACTTC
many	TRBJ2-7	TRBV20-1	NA	CSASSPSYEQYF	TGCAGTGCTAGTAGTCCTTCCTACGAGCAGTACTTC
few	TRBJ2-1	TRBV12-3/TRBV12-4	NA	CAPRGNPSNEQFF	TGTGCCCCTCGGGGAAACCCTAGCAATGAGCAGTTCTTC
few	TRBJ2-5	TRBV5-1	TRBD2	CASSLVGSGAGETQYF	TGCGCCAGCAGCTTGGTCGGTAGCGGGGCCGGGGAGACCCAGTACTTC
many	TRBJ1-1	TRBV6-1	TRBD1	CASIEQGAGNTEAFF	TGTGCCAGCATCGAACAGGGGGCTGGGAACACTGAAGCTTTCTTT
many	TRBJ2-5	TRBV3-1	NA	CASSQDGRAAETQYF	TGTGCCAGCAGCCAAGACGGCAGGGCCGCAGAGACCCAGTACTTC
NA	TRBJ2-1	TRBV29-1	TRBD1	CSVARDRGNEQFF	TGCAGCGTTGCCCGGGACAGGGGGAATGAGCAGTTCTTC
many	TRBJ1-1	TRBV6-1	TRBD1	CASSYDLGQGAIEAFF	TGTGCCAGCAGTTACGATCTGGGACAGGGAGCTATTGAAGCTTTCTTT
many	TRBJ2-3	TRBV20-1	TRBD1	CSVSISGQGPDTQYF	TGCAGTGTCTCTATTTCGGGACAGGGGCCAGATACGCAGTATTTT
many	TRBJ2-1	TRBV24-1	TRBD2	CATSALTSGGNYNEQFF	TGTGCCACCAGTGCCCTGACTAGCGGGGGAAATTACAATGAGCAGTTCTTC
many	TRBJ1-3	TRBV20-1	NA	CSAGATAVGNTIYF	TGCAGTGCGGGCGCGACAGCTGTTGGAAACACCATATATTTT
many	TRBJ2-3	TRBV27	NA	CASSFLDTQYF	TGTGCCAGCAGTTTCCTAGATACGCAGTATTTT
many	TRBJ1-2	TRBV12-3/TRBV12-4	TRBD1	CASSPTGVLPSYGYTF	TGTGCCAGCAGCCCGACAGGGGTACTACCTTCCTATGGCTACACCTTC
few	TRBJ2-3	TRBV10-3	NA	CAVGGPTSSTDTQYF	TGTGCCGTAGGGGGGCCTACTTCTAGCACAGATACGCAGTATTTT
many	TRBJ1-1	TRBV27	TRBD1	CASSYRGIVNTEAFF	TGTGCCAGCTCTTACAGGGGGATCGTGAACACTGAAGCTTTCTTT
NA	TRBJ2-2	TRBV5-8	NA	CASSLFGGRDTGELFF	TGTGCCAGCAGCTTGTTCGGCGGACGGGACACCGGGGAGCTGTTTTTT
NA	TRBJ1-4	TRBV13	TRBD1	CASSSGQGTVSTNEKLFF	TGCGCCAGCAGCTCGGGACAGGGGACGGTTTCAACTAATGAAAAACTGTTTTTT
many	TRBJ1-5	TRBV7-8	NA	CASSLGGRDSNQPQHF	TGTGCCAGCAGCTTAGGTGGCAGGGACAGCAATCAGCCCCAGCATTTT
many	TRBJ2-7	TRBV28	TRBD2	CASSLSARKAGGTYEQYF	TGTGCCAGCAGTTTAAGCGCTCGGAAAGCGGGGGGCACCTACGAGCAGTACTTC
few	TRBJ2-2	TRBV7-8	TRBD2	CASSLVLAGDNTGELFF	TGTGCCAGCAGCTTAGTACTAGCGGGGGACAACACCGGGGAGCTGTTTTTT
NA	TRBJ1-2	TRBV5-1	NA	CASRGTGRRNHGYTF	TGCGCCAGCAGAGGTACAGGGAGGAGAAACCATGGCTACACCTTC
few	TRBJ2-5	TRBV2	NA	CASRVREKQETQYF	TGTGCCAGCAGGGTCCGGGAAAAACAAGAGACCCAGTACTTC
few	TRBJ1-5	TRBV7-2	NA	CASSFGQNQPQHF	TGTGCCAGCAGCTTTGGGCAGAATCAGCCCCAGCATTTT
many	TRBJ2-7	TRBV20-1	NA	CSASAGSYEQYF	TGCAGTGCTAGTGCGGGCTCCTACGAGCAGTACTTC
many	TRBJ1-1	TRBV14	NA	CASSQVQYTEAFF	TGTGCCAGCAGCCAAGTACAGTACACTGAAGCTTTCTTT
many	TRBJ2-3	TRBV7-2	NA	CASSLGVGKADTQYF	TGTGCCAGCAGCTTAGGGGTAGGGAAGGCAGATACGCAGTATTTT
many	TRBJ2-5	TRBV2	NA	CASRRGVQETQYF	TGTGCCAGCAGGAGGGGCGTCCAAGAGACCCAGTACTTC
once	TRBJ2-7	TRBV9	NA	CASSSGTSEQYF	TGTGCCAGCAGTAGTGGGACGTCCGAGCAGTACTTC
few	TRBJ2-2	TRBV4-1	TRBD2	CATGLAGGPGELFF	TGCGCCACGGGGCTAGCGGGGGGGCCCGGGGAGCTGTTTTTT
NA	TRBJ2-7	TRBV18	NA	CASSLSGGGLDQNEQYF	TGTGCCAGCTCGCTTTCTGGAGGGGGCCTAGACCAGAACGAGCAGTACTTC